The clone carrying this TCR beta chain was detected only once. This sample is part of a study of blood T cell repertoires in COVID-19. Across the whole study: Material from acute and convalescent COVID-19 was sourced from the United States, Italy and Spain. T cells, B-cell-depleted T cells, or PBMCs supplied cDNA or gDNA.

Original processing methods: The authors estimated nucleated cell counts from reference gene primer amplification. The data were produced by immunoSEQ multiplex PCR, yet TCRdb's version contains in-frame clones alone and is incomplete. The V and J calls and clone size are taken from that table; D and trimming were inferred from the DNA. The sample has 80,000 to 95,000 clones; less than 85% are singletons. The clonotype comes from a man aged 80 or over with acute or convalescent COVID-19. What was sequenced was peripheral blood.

The CDR3 DNA sequence: TGTGCCAGCAGCCCCAAGTTAGAGGAGCAGTTCTTC. Translation: CASSPKLEEQFF. The genes are TRBV11-1 and TRBJ2-1, with unresolved D. CDR3 size: 12 residues. The germline V gene has CDR1 SGHAT and CDR2 FQDESV (reference sequence). Trimming cost V 5 bases and J 10 bases, with 12 bases left between them.